This T cell receptor beta chain is from a study of identical twins. Study-level findings and limits: The more abundant beta clonotypes in cord blood had fewer insertions, and memory repertoires did not show this.

Each CDR3 protein gets one entry after TCRdb re-called the 5' RACE reads with MiXCR. Of around 370,000 distinct CDR3 sequences in the sample, approximately 8.7% were seen once. Healthy Caucasian donors formed the entire cohort. In the case of this clonotype: What it recognizes is unknown.

Germline V gene data show CDR1 as LNHDA and CDR2 as SQIVND (reference sequence). The V segment lost 3 bases and the J segment 4 bases; nucleotides outside the gene matches: 6. CDR3 length: 15 amino acids. The V call is TRBV19, the J call TRBJ2-1; TRBD2 agrees at 7 bases. The receptor comes from a woman between 45 and 65 years old in good health. Sequencing was carried out using naive T cells sorted from blood. CDR3 sequence: CASSMRSGYYNEQFF. The CDR3 nucleotides read TGTGCCAGTAGTATGCGTAGCGGGTATTACAATGAGCAGTTCTTC.